One and the same sample provided the 26 T cell receptor beta chains below, sequenced in a study of blood T cell repertoires in COVID-19. Here immunoSEQ multiplex PCR was the method, and the copy in TCRdb shows in-frame clones only, minus some. The data contain over 300,000 clones, 70% to 90% of them singletons. The specimen was PBMCs or T cells enriched from blood (not recorded which). All receptors derive from a woman aged 25-40 years who had recovered from COVID-19.

In its sample, this clone was seen once. The chain has TRBV29-1 and TRBJ1-2; no clear D gene. The germline V gene encodes CDR1 SQVTM and CDR2 ANQGSEA. This CDR3 region has 14 residues. V was pared by 4 bases and J by 1 base, with 13 bases between. The CDR3 protein is CSVAPSNFNYGYTF. CDR3 coding DNA: TGCAGCGTTGCCCCCTCTAATTTTAACTATGGCTACACCTTC. The whole variable domain, filled in from reference TRBV29-1 and TRBJ1-2, reads SAVISQKPSRDICQRGTSLTIQCQVDSQVTMMFWYRQQPGQSLTLIATANQGSEATYESGFVIDKFPISRPNLTFSTLTVSNMSPEDSSIYLCSVAPSNFNYGYTFGSGTRLTVV.

This chain connects TRBV10-3 to TRBJ1-5; D is possibly TRBD1 (5 bases). Trimming shortened V by 0 bases and J by 7 bases, and 13 bases separated the two germline ends. CDR1 is ENHRY, CDR2 SYGVKD, per germline. The CDR3 covers 15 residues. The CDR3 reads CAISESTGGEQPQHF. In DNA form, the CDR3 reads TGTGCCATCAGTGAGTCGACGGGGGGGGAACAGCCCCAGCATTTT.

This clone was picked up one time. The genes are TRBV7-2 and TRBJ1-5; 10 bases align to TRBD1. The CDR3 has 16 residues. Looked up from germline, CDR1 is SGHTA and CDR2 is FQGNSA. V lost 5 bases and J lost 7; bases outside the gene matches: 11. The CDR3 coding sequence is TGTGCCAGCAGCGGAACCGGGACAGGGGAAGGCCAGCCCCAGCATTTT. This sequence encodes CASSGTGTGEGQPQHF. Full variable domain (missing parts from reference TRBV7-2 and TRBJ1-5): GAGVSQSPSNKVTEKGKDVELRCDPISGHTALYWYRQSLGQGLEFLIYFQGNSAPDKSGLPSDRFSAERTGGSVSTLTIQRTQQEDSAVYLCASSGTGTGEGQPQHFGDGTRLSIL.

The genes are TRBV5-5 and TRBJ1-5; possibly TRBD1 for D (5 bases). The CDR3 totals 16 residues. V was trimmed by 3 bases and J by 4 bases, leaving 17 bases between them. In germline, CDR1 is SGHKS, CDR2 YYEKEE (reference sequence). For the CDR3, the DNA is TGTGCCAGCAGCTGGGAAGGCGGAGGGGTGAATCAGCCCCAGCATTTT. It is translated as CASSWEGGGVNQPQHF. The whole variable domain, filled in from reference TRBV5-5 and TRBJ1-5, reads DAGVTQSPTHLIKTRGQQVTLRCSPISGHKSVSWYQQVLGQGPQFIFQYYEKEERGRGNFPDRFSARQFPNYSSELNVNALLLGDSALYLCASSWEGGGVNQPQHFGDGTRLSIL.

This chain connects TRBV4-1 to TRBJ1-5, with TRBD1 as a possible D gene (6 bases). CDR3 length equals 18 residues. V lost 0 bases and J lost 0, with 15 bases in between. The germline V gene has CDR1 MGHRA and CDR2 YSYEKL. The CDR3 reads CASSQEGAGARSNQPQHF. The CDR3 DNA is TGCGCCAGCAGCCAAGAGGGGGCAGGGGCCCGTAGCAATCAGCCCCAGCATTTT.

J is TRBJ1-1 and V is TRBV30; D perhaps matches TRBD1 (6 bases). Germline assignment: CDR1 GTSNPN and CDR2 SVGIG (reference sequence). Trimming removed 7 bases from V and 4 bases from J, with 22 bases in between. CDR3 length equals 15 residues. CDR3: CAFRGRGGAGTEAFF. CDR3 DNA sequence: TGTGCCTTTCGAGGTCGCGGGGGCGCAGGCACTGAAGCTTTCTTT.

The V and J genes are TRBV5-1 and TRBJ2-3; tentatively, D is TRBD2 (7 bases). Germline V gene lookup returns CDR1 SGHRS and CDR2 YFSETQ. This CDR3 has 16 residues. V shed 4 bases and J shed 2 bases, with 17 bases lying between them. Here the CDR3 DNA reads TGCGCCAGCAGCCCCCCGGGGCGGGGGCTCACAGATACGCAGTATTTT. Its protein is CASSPPGRGLTDTQYF.

J is TRBJ2-7 and V is TRBV27, with 9 positions matching TRBD1. From germline, CDR1 is MNHEY and CDR2 SMNVEV (reference sequence). The junction had 12 bases not matched to a gene; V was cut back by 11 bases and J by 4 bases. The CDR3 runs 14 residues. This CDR3 reads CAASSGQGTYEQYF. CDR3 nucleotides: TGTGCCGCTTCCTCGGGACAGGGAACATACGAGCAGTACTTC.

V gene TRBV19 combines with J gene TRBJ2-7; 10 positions match TRBD1. Germline CDR1 LNHDA, CDR2 SQIVND (reference sequence). V gave up 6 bases and J gave up 5 bases; unmatched junction bases: 4. CDR3 length: 13 amino acids. Here the CDR3 reads CASRRQGADEQYF. The CDR3 nucleotides read TGTGCCAGTAGGAGACAGGGGGCTGACGAGCAGTACTTC.

This clone appeared a few times. CDR3 nucleotide sequence: TGTGCCAGCAGCCTGATGACAGGGATGTCTGGCTACACCTTC. It specifies CASSLMTGMSGYTF. The genes are TRBV5-6 and TRBJ1-2; the match to TRBD1 covers 7 bases. CDR1 and CDR2 (germline): SGHDT, YYEEEE. J was trimmed by 7 bases and V by 4 bases; bases with no gene match: 10. The CDR3 is made up of 14 amino acids.

The chain employs TRBV19 and TRBJ1-5; no definite D call. The ends were cut back, 3 bases at V and 4 bases at J, with 10 bases in the middle. Germline values: CDR1 LNHDA, CDR2 SQIVND (reference sequence). The CDR3 has 14 amino acids. CDR3 in DNA: TGTGCCAGTAGTATGCTACGGTCAAATCAGCCCCAGCATTTT. It specifies CASSMLRSNQPQHF. Using reference TRBV19 and TRBJ1-5 for the parts outside the CDR3, the full variable domain is DGGITQSPKYLFRKEGQNVTLSCEQNLNHDAMYWYRQDPGQGLRLIYYSQIVNDFQKGDIAEGYSVSREKKESFPLTVTSAQKNPTAFYLCASSMLRSNQPQHFGDGTRLSIL.

The CDR3 sequence is CASSEFPFGYTF. CDR3 nucleotide sequence: TGTGCCAGCAGTGAATTCCCTTTTGGCTACACCTTC. The V and J genes are TRBV25-1 and TRBJ1-2; no clear D gene. V lost 1 base to trimming and J lost 7 bases, with 7 bases between them. Germline CDR1 MGHDK, CDR2 SYGVNS. The CDR3 extends over 12 amino acids.

DNA for the CDR3: TGTGCCAGCAGCTTGTCGTCTAGCCCTGTGGAGACCCAGTACTTC. It yields the protein CASSLSSSPVETQYF. V is TRBV5-4 and J is TRBJ2-5; weak D call: TRBD2 (5 bases). The CDR3 runs 15 residues. The ends were cut back, 1 base at V and 5 bases at J, with 15 bases in the middle. Germline lookup yields CDR1 SGHNT and CDR2 YYREEE (reference sequence).

The CDR3 region has the DNA TGTGCCAGTACGATTGGGGGCCGGACTGAAGCTTTCTTT. Amino acid sequence: CASTIGGRTEAFF. This chain links TRBV19 with TRBJ1-1, with a tentative D call TRBD1 (6 bases). Germline V gene lookup returns CDR1 LNHDA and CDR2 SQIVND (reference sequence). The germline V and J ends were trimmed by 7 bases and 5 bases, with 14 bases remaining between them. CDR3 length equals 13 residues.

The chain recombines TRBV6-6 with TRBJ2-5, with 14 bases identical to TRBD2. CDR3 size: 19 residues. Trimming removed 6 bases from V and 4 bases from J; junction bases left unmatched: 16. Germline V gives CDR1 MNHNY, CDR2 SVGAGI (reference sequence). This CDR3 reads CASSRRLAGGAGAGETQYF. Written as DNA, the CDR3 is TGTGCCAGCAGCCGAAGACTAGCGGGGGGGGCTGGGGCAGGAGAGACCCAGTACTTC.

About this clone itself: Other DNA variants within this sample encode the same CDR3. This chain joins TRBV12-3 or TRBV12-4 and TRBJ1-1; D may be TRBD1 (6 bases). The ends were cut back, 6 bases at V and 1 base at J, with 9 bases in the middle. This CDR3 spans 13 amino acids. CDR3 bases: TGTGCCAGCAGCCCGACAGGGAACACTGAAGCTTTCTTT. Translated: CASSPTGNTEAFF.

On this clone: Other DNA sequences in the same sample also yield this CDR3. The chain carries TRBV7-9 and TRBJ1-1; tentative D call: TRBD1 (6 bases). The length of the CDR3 is 13 residues. Per the germline V gene, CDR1 is SEHNR and CDR2 is FQNEAQ (reference sequence). The V end lost 5 bases, the J end lost 2 bases, and 9 bases lay between the germline ends. The CDR3 loop reads CASSLQGNTEAFF. CDR3 coding DNA: TGTGCCAGCAGCCTACAGGGTAACACTGAAGCTTTCTTT.

V gene TRBV6-5 combines with J gene TRBJ1-1; 8 bases map to TRBD1. Germline V CDR1 and CDR2: MNHEY, SVGAGI. The ends lost 6 bases at V and 1 base at J; junction bases unmatched: 7. CDR3 length equals 15 residues. The CDR3 reads CASRPTGGTNTEAFF. In nucleotides, the CDR3 is TGTGCCAGCAGGCCCACAGGGGGGACGAACACTGAAGCTTTCTTT.

The chain recombines TRBV30 with TRBJ2-3, with D possibly TRBD1 on 5 matching bases. The CDR3 contains 16 residues. CDR1 and CDR2 from the germline V gene are GTSNPN and SVGIG (reference sequence). V lost 0 bases and J 6 bases, leaving 19 bases between the germline ends. This CDR3 reads CAWSVFRAQLGDTQYF. The CDR3 DNA reads as TGTGCCTGGAGTGTATTCAGGGCCCAACTCGGGGATACGCAGTATTTT.

The chain combines TRBV5-4 with TRBJ1-1; D remains ambiguous. Germline V gene lookup returns CDR1 SGHNT and CDR2 YYREEE (reference sequence). Trimming left V 0 bases short and J 2 bases short, with 8 bases between. This CDR3 has 14 amino acids. CDR3 amino acids: CASSLEGANTEAFF. The CDR3 DNA reads TGTGCCAGCAGCTTGGAGGGAGCAAACACTGAAGCTTTCTTT.

The chain joins TRBV5-1 to TRBJ2-3; D is possibly TRBD2 (6 bases). Germline CDR1 SGHRS, CDR2 YFSETQ. Trimming pared 4 bases from V and 4 bases from J, leaving 16 bases between. This CDR3 has 15 residues. The CDR3 nucleotides read TGCGCCAGCAGCCCTCCGGACGGGAGCGCAGATACGCAGTATTTT. Its translation: CASSPPDGSADTQYF.

The chain couples TRBV19 to TRBJ2-5; 7 positions match TRBD2. The CDR3 covers 15 residues. Germline loops: CDR1 LNHDA, CDR2 SQIVND (reference sequence). With V trimmed by 7 bases and J by 0 bases, 8 bases remained unmatched. The CDR3 here is CASKVASGYQETQYF. The DNA for the CDR3 is TGTGCCAGTAAAGTTGCTAGCGGTTACCAAGAGACCCAGTACTTC.

This clone was observed once. The rearrangement uses TRBV3-1 (or the pseudogene TRBV3-2) and TRBJ2-7, with 10 positions matching TRBD2. CDR3 length: 17 amino acids. The V segment lost 2 bases and the J segment 4 bases; nucleotides outside the gene matches: 11. Germline V gene lookup returns CDR1 LGHDT and CDR2 YNNKEL (reference sequence). CDR3 sequence: CASSQPSGGRLHYEQYF. For the CDR3, the DNA is TGTGCCAGCAGCCAACCTAGCGGGGGCAGGCTACATTACGAGCAGTACTTC.

J is TRBJ1-2 and V is TRBV5-1; TRBD1 might be the D (6 bases). Germline loops: CDR1 SGHRS, CDR2 YFSETQ. The CDR3 runs to 16 residues. The germline V and J ends were trimmed by 4 bases and 4 bases, with 20 bases remaining between them. As DNA, the CDR3 is TGCGCCAGCAGCCCCAACGCGGGGGGCTCTTCCTATGGCTACACCTTC. It encodes CASSPNAGGSSYGYTF.

This clone was found once. V is TRBV19 and J is TRBJ2-3, with a possible D match to TRBD1 (5 bases). This CDR3 comprises 17 residues. Germline V gene lookup returns CDR1 LNHDA and CDR2 SQIVND (reference sequence). Trimming cost V 7 bases and J 0 bases, with 20 bases left between them. The CDR3 loop reads CASNGWRGRDSTDTQYF. For the CDR3, the DNA is TGTGCCAGTAATGGCTGGAGAGGCAGGGATAGCACAGATACGCAGTATTTT.

The rearrangement joins TRBV19 to TRBJ2-5; TRBD2 aligns across 8 bases. The junction had 8 bases not matched to a gene; V was cut back by 7 bases and J by 4 bases. CDR3 length: 14 amino acids. Per the germline V gene, CDR1 is LNHDA and CDR2 is SQIVND (reference sequence). The CDR3 coding sequence is TGTGCCAGTACCCCGGGGGGGCCGGGAGAGACCCAGTACTTC. Amino acids: CASTPGGPGETQYF. Variable domain in full (rest from reference TRBV19 and TRBJ2-5): DGGITQSPKYLFRKEGQNVTLSCEQNLNHDAMYWYRQDPGQGLRLIYYSQIVNDFQKGDIAEGYSVSREKKESFPLTVTSAQKNPTAFYLCASTPGGPGETQYFGPGTRLLVL.